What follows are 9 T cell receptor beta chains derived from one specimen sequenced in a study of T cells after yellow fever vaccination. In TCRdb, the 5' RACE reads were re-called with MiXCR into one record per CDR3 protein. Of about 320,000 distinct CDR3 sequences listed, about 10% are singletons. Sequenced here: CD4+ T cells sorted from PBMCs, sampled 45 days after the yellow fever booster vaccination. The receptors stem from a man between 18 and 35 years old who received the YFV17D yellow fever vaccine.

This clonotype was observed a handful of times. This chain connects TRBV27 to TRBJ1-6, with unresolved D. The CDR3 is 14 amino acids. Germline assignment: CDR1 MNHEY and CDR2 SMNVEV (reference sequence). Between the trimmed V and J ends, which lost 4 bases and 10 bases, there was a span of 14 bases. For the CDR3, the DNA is TGTGCCAGCAGTTATCGGGGTATTGTCTCACCCCTCCACTTT. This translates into CASSYRGIVSPLHF.

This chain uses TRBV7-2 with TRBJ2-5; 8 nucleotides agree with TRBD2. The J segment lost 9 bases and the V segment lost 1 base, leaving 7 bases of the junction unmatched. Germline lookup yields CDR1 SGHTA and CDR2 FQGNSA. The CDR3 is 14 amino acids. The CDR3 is CASSLVGGGSPQYF. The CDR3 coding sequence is TGTGCCAGCAGCTTAGTGGGCGGGGGGTCGCCCCAGTACTTC.

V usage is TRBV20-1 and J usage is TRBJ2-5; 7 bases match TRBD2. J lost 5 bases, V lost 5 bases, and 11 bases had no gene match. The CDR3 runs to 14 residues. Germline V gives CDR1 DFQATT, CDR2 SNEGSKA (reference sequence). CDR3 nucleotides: TGCAGTGCTCAAAGTCGTGTGGGGGGGGAGACCCAGTACTTC. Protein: CSAQSRVGGETQYF.

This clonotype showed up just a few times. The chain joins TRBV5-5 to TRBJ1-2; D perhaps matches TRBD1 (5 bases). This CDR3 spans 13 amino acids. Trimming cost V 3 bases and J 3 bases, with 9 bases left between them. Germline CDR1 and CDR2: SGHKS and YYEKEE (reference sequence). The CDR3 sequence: CASSWQGDYGYTF. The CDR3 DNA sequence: TGTGCCAGCAGCTGGCAGGGAGACTATGGCTACACCTTC.

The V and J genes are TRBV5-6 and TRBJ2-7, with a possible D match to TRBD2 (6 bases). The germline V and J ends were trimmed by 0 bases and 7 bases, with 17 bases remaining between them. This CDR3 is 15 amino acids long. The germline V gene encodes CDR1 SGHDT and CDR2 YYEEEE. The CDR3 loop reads CASSLGTDYLREQYF. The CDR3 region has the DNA TGTGCCAGCAGCTTGGGGACGGACTACTTACGGGAGCAGTACTTC.

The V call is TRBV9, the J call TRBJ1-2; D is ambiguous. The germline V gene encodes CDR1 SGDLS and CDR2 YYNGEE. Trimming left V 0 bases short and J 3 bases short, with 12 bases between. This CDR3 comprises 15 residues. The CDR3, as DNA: TGTGCCAGCAGCGTAGGTGCGGGTGCAGACTATGGCTACACCTTC. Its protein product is CASSVGAGADYGYTF.

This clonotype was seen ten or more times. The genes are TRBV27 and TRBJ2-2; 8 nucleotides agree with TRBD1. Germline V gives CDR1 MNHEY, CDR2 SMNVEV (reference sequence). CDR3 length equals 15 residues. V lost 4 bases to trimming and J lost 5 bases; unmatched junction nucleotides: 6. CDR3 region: CASSSRGRGTGELFF. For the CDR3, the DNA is TGTGCCAGCAGTTCCAGGGGGCGCGGAACCGGGGAGCTGTTTTTT.

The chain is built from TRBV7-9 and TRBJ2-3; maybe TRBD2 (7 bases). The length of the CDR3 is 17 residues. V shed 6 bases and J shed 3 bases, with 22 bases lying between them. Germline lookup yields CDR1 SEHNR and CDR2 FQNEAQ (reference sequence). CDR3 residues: CASRRGARGNRTDTQYF. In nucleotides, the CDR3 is TGTGCCAGCAGACGGGGGGCCCGAGGGAATCGGACAGATACGCAGTATTTT.

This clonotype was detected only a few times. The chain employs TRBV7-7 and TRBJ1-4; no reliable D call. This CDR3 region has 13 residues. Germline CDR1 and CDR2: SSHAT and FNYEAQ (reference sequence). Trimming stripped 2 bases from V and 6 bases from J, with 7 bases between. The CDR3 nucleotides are TGTGCCAGCAGCTTACGTCCAGATGAAAAACTGTTTTTT. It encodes CASSLRPDEKLFF. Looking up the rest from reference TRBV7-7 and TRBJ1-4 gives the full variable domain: GAGVSQSPRYKVTKRGQDVTLRCDPISSHATLYWYQQALGQGPEFLTYFNYEAQPDKSGLPSDRFSAERPEGSISTLTIQRTEQRDSAMYRCASSLRPDEKLFFGSGTQLSVL.